This T cell receptor beta chain comes out of a study of blood T cell repertoires in COVID-19. Study background: PBMCs, B-cell-depleted T cells, or T cells provided the cDNA or gDNA that made up the material.

Libraries were prepared by immunoSEQ multiplex PCR; TCRdb keeps only in-frame clonotypes and omits some of them. This table holds about 110,000 clones, 70% to 90% found once. V lost 0 bases to trimming and J lost 1 base, with 11 bases between them. The CDR3 has 16 residues. Per germline, CDR1 SGDLS and CDR2 YYNGEE. The chain recombines TRBV9 with TRBJ1-5, with a weak D call TRBD1 (5 bases). Sequences were obtained from peripheral blood. The receptor's source is a human donor in a cohort sampled during active COVID-19. The CDR3 reads CASSVGSGKSNQPQHF. CDR3 nucleotides: TGTGCCAGCAGCGTAGGTTCAGGGAAGAGCAATCAGCCCCAGCATTTT.